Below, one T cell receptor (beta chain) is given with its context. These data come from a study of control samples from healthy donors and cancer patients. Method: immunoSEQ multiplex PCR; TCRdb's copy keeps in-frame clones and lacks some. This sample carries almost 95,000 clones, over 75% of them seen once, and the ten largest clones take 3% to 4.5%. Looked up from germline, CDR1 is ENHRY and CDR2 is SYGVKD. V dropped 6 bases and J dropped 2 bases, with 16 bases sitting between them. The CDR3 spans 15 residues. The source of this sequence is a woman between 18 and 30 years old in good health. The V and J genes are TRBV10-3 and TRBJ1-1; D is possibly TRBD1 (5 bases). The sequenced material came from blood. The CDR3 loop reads CAIRRGPTVNTEAFF. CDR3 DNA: TGTGCCATCAGGAGGGGTCCGACAGTAAACACTGAAGCTTTCTTT.